This T cell receptor beta chain was profiled in a study of blood T cells in healthy people across ages. V was pared by 4 bases and J by 6 bases, with 15 bases between. Germline assignment: CDR1 SEHNR and CDR2 FQNEAQ (reference sequence). This CDR3 comprises 14 residues. This clonotype showed up just a few times. Each donor had around 9.2 milliliters of peripheral blood drawn. Every sample had a minimum of 6 million PBMCs isolated. Per sample, at least 6 micrograms of total RNA were extracted. It was with a sample-barcoded 5' primer and a J-beta primer mix that a second PCR of roughly 7 to 12 cycles was run. A 12-random-nucleotide template-switch adaptor tagged each cDNA molecule. TCRdb recomputed calls from the 5' RACE reads with MiXCR, one row per CDR3 protein. The sample has over 450,000 distinct CDR3 sequences; around 24% are singletons. This same sample was also taken into another study, of T cells of mothers and their children.

The source material was blood. The chain carries TRBV7-9 and TRBJ1-1, with D possibly matching TRBD1 (5 bases). The clonotype was recovered from a boy aged 5-17 years in good health. This CDR3 is CASSYIGGSSEAFF. CDR3 nucleotides: TGTGCCAGCAGCTATATCGGGGGATCCTCTGAAGCTTTCTTT.